This T cell receptor (beta chain) emerged from a study of T cells in Graves' hyperthyroidism and ophthalmopathy. Study at large: The initial diagnosis was the point when peripheral blood was collected, ahead of any treatment.

TCR beta CDR3 region amplification was performed from RNA transcripts. A first-round RT-PCR of the TCR CDR3 used the HTBI primer set. One entry per CDR3 protein, called by TCRdb with MiXCR from the multiplex PCR reads. The table records approximately 640,000 distinct CDR3 sequences, around 15% of them present only once. In patients aged 18 to 65, hyperthyroidism was newly diagnosed, with duration under 2 months. Clinical symptoms, serum thyroxine and TRAb, thyroid ultrasound and orbital computed tomography together formed the diagnostic basis. The authors took PBMCs from 8.5 to 10 ml fresh peripheral blood. The length of the CDR3 is 16 residues. CDR1 MGHRA and CDR2 YSYEKL come from the germline V gene. Germline trimming cut 4 bases from V and 2 bases from J; bases unmatched to any gene: 5. In its sample, this clonotype was seen a few times.

The TCR sequence derives from a woman aged 25 to 45 with Graves' hyperthyroidism. V is TRBV4-1 and J is TRBJ2-5; 12 bases are shared with TRBD2. The sequenced sample consisted of blood. In DNA form, the CDR3 reads TGCGCCAGCAGCCTCGCCGGGACTAGCGGGCAAGAGACCCAGTACTTC. It translates to CASSLAGTSGQETQYF.